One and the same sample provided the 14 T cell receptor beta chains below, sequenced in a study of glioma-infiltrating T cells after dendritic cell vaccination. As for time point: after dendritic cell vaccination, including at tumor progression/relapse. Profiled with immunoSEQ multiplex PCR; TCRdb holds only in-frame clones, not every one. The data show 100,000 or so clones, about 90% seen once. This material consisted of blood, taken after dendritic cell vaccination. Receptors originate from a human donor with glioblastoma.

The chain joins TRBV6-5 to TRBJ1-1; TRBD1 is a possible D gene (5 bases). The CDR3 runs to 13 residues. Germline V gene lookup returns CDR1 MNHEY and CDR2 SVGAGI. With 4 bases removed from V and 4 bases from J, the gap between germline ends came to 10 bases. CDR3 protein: CASSLFTGTEAFF. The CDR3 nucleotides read TGTGCCAGCAGTTTATTTACAGGCACTGAAGCTTTCTTT.

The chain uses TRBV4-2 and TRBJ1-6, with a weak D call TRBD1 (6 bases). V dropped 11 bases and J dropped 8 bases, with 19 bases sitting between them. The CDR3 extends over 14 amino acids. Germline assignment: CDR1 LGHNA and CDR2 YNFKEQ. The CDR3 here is CASNRAISDSPLHF. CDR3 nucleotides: TGTGCCTCTAACAGGGCTATCTCCGATTCACCCCTCCACTTT.

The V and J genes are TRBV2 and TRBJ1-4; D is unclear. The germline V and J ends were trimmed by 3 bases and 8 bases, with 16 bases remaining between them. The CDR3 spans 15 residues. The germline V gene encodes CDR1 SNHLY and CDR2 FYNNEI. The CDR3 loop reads CASSDQLPGGEKLFF. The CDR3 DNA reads TGTGCCAGCAGTGATCAGCTCCCCGGAGGGGAAAAACTGTTTTTT.

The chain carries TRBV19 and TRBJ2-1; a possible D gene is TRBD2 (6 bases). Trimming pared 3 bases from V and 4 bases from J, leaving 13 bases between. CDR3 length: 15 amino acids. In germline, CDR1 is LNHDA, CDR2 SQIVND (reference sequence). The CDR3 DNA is TGTGCCAGTAGTATGTCCAGAGGGACTTACAATGAGCAGTTCTTC. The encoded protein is CASSMSRGTYNEQFF.

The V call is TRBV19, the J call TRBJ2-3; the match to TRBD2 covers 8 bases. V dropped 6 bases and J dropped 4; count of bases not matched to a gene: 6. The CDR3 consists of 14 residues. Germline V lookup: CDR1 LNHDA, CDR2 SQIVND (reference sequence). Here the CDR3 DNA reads TGTGCCAGTAGAGACGGGGGGGCAGCAGATACGCAGTATTTT. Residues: CASRDGGAADTQYF.

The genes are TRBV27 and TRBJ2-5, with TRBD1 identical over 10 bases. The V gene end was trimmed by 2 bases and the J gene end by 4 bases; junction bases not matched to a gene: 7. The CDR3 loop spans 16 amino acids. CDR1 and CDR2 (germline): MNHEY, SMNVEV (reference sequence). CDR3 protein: CASSLLWTGGTETQYF. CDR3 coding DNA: TGTGCCAGCAGTTTACTTTGGACAGGGGGGACAGAGACCCAGTACTTC.

CDR3 nucleotide sequence: TGCGCCAGCAGTCCCGGGAGCACCGGGGAGCTGTTTTTT. Amino acid sequence: CASSPGSTGELFF. The V and J genes are TRBV10-1 and TRBJ2-2; tentatively, D is TRBD2 (6 bases). This CDR3 contains 13 residues. With 5 bases removed from V and 4 bases from J, the gap between germline ends came to 8 bases. CDR1 is WNHNN and CDR2 is SYGVQD in the germline V gene (reference sequence).

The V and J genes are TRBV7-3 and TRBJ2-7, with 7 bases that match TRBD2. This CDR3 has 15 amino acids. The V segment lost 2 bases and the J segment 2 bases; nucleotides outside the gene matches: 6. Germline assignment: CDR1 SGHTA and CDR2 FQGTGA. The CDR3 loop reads CASSLYPSGPYEQYF. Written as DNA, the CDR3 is TGTGCCAGCAGCTTATATCCTAGCGGCCCCTACGAGCAGTACTTC.

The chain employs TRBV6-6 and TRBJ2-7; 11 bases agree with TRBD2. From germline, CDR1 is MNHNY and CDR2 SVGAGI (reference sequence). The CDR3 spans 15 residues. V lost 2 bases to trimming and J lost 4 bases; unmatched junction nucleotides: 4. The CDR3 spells CASSYISGGAYEQYF. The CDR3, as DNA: TGTGCCAGCAGTTACATTAGCGGGGGGGCTTACGAGCAGTACTTC.

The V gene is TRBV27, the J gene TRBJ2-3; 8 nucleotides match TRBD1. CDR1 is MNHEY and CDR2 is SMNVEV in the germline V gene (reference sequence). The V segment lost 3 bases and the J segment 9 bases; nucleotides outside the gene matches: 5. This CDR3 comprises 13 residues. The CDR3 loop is CASSLDRVGTQYF. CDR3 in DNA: TGTGCCAGCAGTTTGGACAGGGTGGGGACGCAGTATTTT.

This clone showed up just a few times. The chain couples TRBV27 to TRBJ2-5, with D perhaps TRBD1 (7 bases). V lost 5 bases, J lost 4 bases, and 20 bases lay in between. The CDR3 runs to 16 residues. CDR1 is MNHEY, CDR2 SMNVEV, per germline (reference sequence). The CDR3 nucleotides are TGTGCCAGCAGTACTCGAGCTCAGGGGGGAGGAGAGACCCAGTACTTC. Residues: CASSTRAQGGGETQYF.

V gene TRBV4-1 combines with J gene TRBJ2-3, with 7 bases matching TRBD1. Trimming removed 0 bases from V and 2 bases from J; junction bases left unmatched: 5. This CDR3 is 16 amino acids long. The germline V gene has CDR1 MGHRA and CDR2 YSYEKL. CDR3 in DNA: TGCGCCAGCAGCCAAGATTCGGACAGGCCCACAGATACGCAGTATTTT. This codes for CASSQDSDRPTDTQYF.

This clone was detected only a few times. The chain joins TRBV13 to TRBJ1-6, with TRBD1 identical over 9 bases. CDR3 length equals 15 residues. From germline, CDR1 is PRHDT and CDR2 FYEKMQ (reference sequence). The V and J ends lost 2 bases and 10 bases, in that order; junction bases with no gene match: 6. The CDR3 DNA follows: TGTGCCAGCAGCTTAAGGGGGACAGGGCGGTCACCCCTCCACTTT. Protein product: CASSLRGTGRSPLHF.

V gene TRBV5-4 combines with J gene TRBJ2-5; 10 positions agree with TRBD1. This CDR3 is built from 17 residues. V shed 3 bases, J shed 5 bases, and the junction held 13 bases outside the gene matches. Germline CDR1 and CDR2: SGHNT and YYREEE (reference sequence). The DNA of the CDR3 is TGTGCCAGCAGCTCATTAACCGGGACAGGGGTAGGGGAGACCCAGTACTTC. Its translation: CASSSLTGTGVGETQYF.